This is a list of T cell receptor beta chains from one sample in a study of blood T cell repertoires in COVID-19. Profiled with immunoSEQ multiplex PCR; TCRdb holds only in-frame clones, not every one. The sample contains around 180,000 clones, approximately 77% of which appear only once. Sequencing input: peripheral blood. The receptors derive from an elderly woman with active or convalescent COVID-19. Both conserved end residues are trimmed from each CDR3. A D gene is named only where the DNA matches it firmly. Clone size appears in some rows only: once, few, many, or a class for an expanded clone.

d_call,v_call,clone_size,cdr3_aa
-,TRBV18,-,ASSPRRFQDNEKLF
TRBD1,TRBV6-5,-,ASRQGHEKLF
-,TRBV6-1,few,ASSEGLAAGYEQY
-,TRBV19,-,ASSRRGENTGELF
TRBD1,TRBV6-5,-,ASSLGQGLAKNIQY
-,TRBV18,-,ASSPGSGSGTEAF
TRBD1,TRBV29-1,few,SVYRGTNYGYT
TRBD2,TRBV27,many,ASSSGLEDTQY
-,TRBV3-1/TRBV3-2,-,ASSRNAGGQETQY
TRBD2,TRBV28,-,ATDAPGGVDEQY
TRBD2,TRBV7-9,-,ASSPRGAGREGANVLT
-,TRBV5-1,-,ASSLTTGTGNTIY
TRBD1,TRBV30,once,AWSVRAGGPSEQY
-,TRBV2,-,ASGREPETQY
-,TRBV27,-,ASSLAAGTDTQY
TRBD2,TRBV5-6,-,ASSSRAGVGWDTGELF
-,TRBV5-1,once,ASSPQGGNYEQY